One TCR beta chain is described in this entry. The PCR was carried out with 60 Vbeta primers and 13 Jbeta primers. The table came from immunoSEQ multiplex PCR; TCRdb's copy has only in-frame clones and leaves some out. The table lists 150,000 to 180,000 clones, approximately 75% of them singletons. The sample belongs to a study of cytomegalovirus exposure and HLA in healthy donors. The germline gives CDR1 SGHDN, CDR2 FVKESK. The CDR3 consists of 13 residues. V gave up 1 base and J gave up 1 base, with 4 bases separating them. Input material: PBMCs. The chain recombines TRBV14 with TRBJ1-1; D remains unclear. The sequence was obtained from a man between 18 and 35 years old in good health and CMV-seronegative. The CDR3 DNA follows: TGTGCCAGCAGCCAAGTATGGAACACTGAAGCTTTCTTT. Translation gives CASSQVWNTEAFF.